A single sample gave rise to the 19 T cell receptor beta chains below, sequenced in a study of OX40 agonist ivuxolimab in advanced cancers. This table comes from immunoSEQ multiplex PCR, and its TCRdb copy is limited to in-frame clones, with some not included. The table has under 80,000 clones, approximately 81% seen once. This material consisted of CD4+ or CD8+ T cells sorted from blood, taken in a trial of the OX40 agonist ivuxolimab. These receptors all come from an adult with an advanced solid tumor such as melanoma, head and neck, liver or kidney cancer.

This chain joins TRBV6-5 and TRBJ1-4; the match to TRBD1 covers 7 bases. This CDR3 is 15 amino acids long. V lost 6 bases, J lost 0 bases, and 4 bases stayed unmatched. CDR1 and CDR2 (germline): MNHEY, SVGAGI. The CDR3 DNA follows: TGTGCCAGCAGCCTGACAGGGCCAACTAATGAAAAACTGTTTTTT. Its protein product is CASSLTGPTNEKLFF.

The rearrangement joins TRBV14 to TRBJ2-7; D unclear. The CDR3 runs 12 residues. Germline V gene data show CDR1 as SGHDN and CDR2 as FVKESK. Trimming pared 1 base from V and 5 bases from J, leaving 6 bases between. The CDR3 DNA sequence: TGTGCCAGCAGCCAAGCGGGCGACGAGCAGTACTTC. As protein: CASSQAGDEQYF.

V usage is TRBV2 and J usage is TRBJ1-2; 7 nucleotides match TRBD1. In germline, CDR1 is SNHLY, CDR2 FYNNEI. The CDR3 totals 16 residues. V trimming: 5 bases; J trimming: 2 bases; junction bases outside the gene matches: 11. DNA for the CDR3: TGTGCCAGCAGTTTTTCCCGACAGGGTACCAACTATGGCTACACCTTC. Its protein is CASSFSRQGTNYGYTF. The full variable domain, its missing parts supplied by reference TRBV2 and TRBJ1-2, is EPEVTQTPSHQVTQMGQEVILRCVPISNHLYFYWYRQILGQKVEFLVSFYNNEISEKSEIFDDQFSVERPDGSNFTLKIRSTKLEDSAMYFCASSFSRQGTNYGYTFGSGTRLTVV.

In DNA form, the CDR3 reads TGTGCCAGCAGCTTAGGGTCCACAGGGGCCTACGAGCAGTACTTC. It codes for CASSLGSTGAYEQYF. V gene TRBV7-2 combines with J gene TRBJ2-7; 7 nucleotides align to TRBD1. Per germline, CDR1 SGHTA and CDR2 FQGNSA. J lost 2 bases, V lost 1 base, and 5 bases had no gene match. This CDR3 is 15 amino acids long. Complete variable domain (other parts from reference TRBV7-2 and TRBJ2-7): GAGVSQSPSNKVTEKGKDVELRCDPISGHTALYWYRQSLGQGLEFLIYFQGNSAPDKSGLPSDRFSAERTGGSVSTLTIQRTQQEDSAVYLCASSLGSTGAYEQYFGPGTRLTVT.

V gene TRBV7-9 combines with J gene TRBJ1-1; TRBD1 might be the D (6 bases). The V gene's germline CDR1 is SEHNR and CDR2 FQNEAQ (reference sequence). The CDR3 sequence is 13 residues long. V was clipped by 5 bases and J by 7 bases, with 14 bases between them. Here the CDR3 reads CASSGGRGVEAFF. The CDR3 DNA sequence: TGTGCCAGCAGCGGGGGCCGAGGGGTTGAAGCTTTCTTT.

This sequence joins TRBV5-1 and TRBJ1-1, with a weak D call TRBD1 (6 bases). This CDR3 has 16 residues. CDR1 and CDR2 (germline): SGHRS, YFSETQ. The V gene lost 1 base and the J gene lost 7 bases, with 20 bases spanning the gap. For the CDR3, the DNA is TGCGCCAGCAGCTTGAAGGGTTTAGGACAGCGCATTGAAGCTTTCTTT. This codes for CASSLKGLGQRIEAFF.

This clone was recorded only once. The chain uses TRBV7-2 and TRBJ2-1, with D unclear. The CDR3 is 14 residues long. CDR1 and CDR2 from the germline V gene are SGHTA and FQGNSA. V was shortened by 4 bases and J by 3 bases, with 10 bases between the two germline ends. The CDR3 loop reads CASSSTSGYNEQFF. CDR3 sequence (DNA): TGTGCCAGCAGCTCGACTTCTGGCTACAATGAGCAGTTCTTC.

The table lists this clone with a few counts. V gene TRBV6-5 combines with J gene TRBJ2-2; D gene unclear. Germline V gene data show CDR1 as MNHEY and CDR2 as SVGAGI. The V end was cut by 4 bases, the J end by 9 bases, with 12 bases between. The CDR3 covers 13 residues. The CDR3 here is CASSSDRTRELFF. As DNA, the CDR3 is TGTGCCAGCAGTTCCGACCGTACAAGGGAGCTGTTTTTT.

This chain's CDR3 is CASSPRGGIGNQPQHF. The CDR3 DNA reads as TGTGCCAGCAGCCCCCGGGGGGGGATCGGCAATCAGCCCCAGCATTTT. The V gene is TRBV7-2, the J gene TRBJ1-5; possible D gene TRBD1, 5 bases. The V end was cut by 5 bases, the J end by 2 bases, with 16 bases between. This CDR3 comprises 16 residues. Germline V gene data show CDR1 as SGHTA and CDR2 as FQGNSA.

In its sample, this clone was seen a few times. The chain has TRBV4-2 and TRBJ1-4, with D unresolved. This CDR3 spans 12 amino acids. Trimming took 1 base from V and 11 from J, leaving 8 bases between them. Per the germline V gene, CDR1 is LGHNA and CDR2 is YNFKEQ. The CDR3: CASSQGVEKLFF. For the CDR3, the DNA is TGTGCCAGCAGCCAAGGGGTCGAGAAACTGTTTTTT.

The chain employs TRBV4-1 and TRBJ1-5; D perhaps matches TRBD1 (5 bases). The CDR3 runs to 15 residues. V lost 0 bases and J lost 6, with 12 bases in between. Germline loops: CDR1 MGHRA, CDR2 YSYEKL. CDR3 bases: TGCGCCAGCAGCCAAGATCACCAGGGTGGTCAGCCCCAGCATTTT. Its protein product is CASSQDHQGGQPQHF.

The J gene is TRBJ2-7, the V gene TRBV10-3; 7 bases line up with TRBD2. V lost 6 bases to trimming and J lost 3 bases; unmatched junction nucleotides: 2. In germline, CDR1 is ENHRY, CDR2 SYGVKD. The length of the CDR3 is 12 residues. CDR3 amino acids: CAISRGGYEQYF. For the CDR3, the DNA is TGTGCCATCAGCCGCGGGGGCTACGAGCAGTACTTC.

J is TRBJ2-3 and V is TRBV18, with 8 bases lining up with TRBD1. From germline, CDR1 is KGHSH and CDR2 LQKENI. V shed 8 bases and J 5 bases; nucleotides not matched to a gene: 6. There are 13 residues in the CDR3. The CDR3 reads CASTGGAEDTQYF. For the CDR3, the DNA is TGTGCCAGCACAGGGGGAGCAGAAGATACGCAGTATTTT.

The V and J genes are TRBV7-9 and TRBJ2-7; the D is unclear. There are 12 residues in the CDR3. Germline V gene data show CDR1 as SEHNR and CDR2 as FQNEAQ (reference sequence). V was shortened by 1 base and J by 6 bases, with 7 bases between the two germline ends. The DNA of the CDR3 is TGTGCCAGCAGCTTAGAGGGATTCGAGCAGTACTTC. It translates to CASSLEGFEQYF.

As DNA, the CDR3 is TGTGCCAGCAGTTCCACCGGGACAGGGTCGAGCTACACCTTC. Amino acid sequence: CASSSTGTGSSYTF. The genes are TRBV28 and TRBJ1-2; 9 bases are shared with TRBD1. This CDR3 comprises 14 residues. Germline lookup yields CDR1 MDHEN and CDR2 SYDVKM. Losses at the gene ends were 4 bases for V and 9 bases for J; bases not matched to a gene: 9.

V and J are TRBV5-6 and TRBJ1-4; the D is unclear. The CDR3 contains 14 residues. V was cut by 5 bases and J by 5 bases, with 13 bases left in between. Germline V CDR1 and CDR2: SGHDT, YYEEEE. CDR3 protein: CASSLPHLNEKLFF. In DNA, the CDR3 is TGTGCCAGCAGTTTGCCCCACCTGAATGAAAAACTGTTTTTT.

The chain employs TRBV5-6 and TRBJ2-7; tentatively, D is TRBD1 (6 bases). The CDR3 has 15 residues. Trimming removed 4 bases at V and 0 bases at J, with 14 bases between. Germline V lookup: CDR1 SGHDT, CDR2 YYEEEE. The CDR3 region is CASSLGHWTSYEQYF. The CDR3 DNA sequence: TGTGCCAGCAGCCTGGGACACTGGACCTCCTACGAGCAGTACTTC.

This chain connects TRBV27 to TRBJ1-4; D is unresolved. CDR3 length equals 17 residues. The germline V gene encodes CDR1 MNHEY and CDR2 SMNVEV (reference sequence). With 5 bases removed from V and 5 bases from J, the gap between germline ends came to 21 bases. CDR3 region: CASSPTGGRRNNEKLFF. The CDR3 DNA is TGTGCCAGCAGTCCCACTGGAGGAAGGAGAAACAATGAAAAACTGTTTTTT.

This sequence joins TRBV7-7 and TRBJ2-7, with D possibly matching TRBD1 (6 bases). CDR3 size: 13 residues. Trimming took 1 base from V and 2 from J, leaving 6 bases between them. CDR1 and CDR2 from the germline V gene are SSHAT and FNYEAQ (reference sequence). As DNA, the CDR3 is TGTGCCAGCAGCTTAGGGACAGCCTACGAGCAGTACTTC. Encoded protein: CASSLGTAYEQYF.